This TCR beta chain was profiled in a study of molecular identifiers for immune sequencing clone quantification. Germline V gene sequence: CDR1 MNHEY, CDR2 SVGAGI. Trimming left V 0 bases short and J 1 base short, with 6 bases between. The CDR3 has 14 residues. A CD8+CD4-CCR7+CD45RA+ gate was used to sort naive CD8 T cells. MiXCR, run by TCRdb on the PCR reads, gives a single entry per CDR3 protein. The sample lists 490,000 or so distinct CDR3 sequences, under 30% occurring once. Ten or more counts support this clonotype. Material: naive CD8+ T cells from blood, with Jurkat cell RNA spiked in. Regarding subset: FACS-sorted CD8+CD4-CCR7+CD45RA+ naive T cells. This rearrangement joins TRBV6-5 to TRBJ1-1; D gene unclear. The sequence was collected from a human donor in good health. Some libraries in this study had Jurkat cell RNA spiked in. The CDR3 DNA reads as TGTGCCAGCAGTTACTCGATACAGAACACTGAAGCTTTCTTT. Translation gives CASSYSIQNTEAFF.